The 5 T cell receptor beta chains listed next were all sequenced from one sample in a study of response to subunit inactivated influenza vaccine. A single record per CDR3 protein comes from TCRdb applying MiXCR to the RT-PCR reads. The table records hundreds of thousands of distinct CDR3 sequences, around 25% of them present only once. The sample here was CD4+ T cells sorted from PBMCs, taken 5 days after vaccination. The receptors shown here come from a man aged 50 or older who received an inactivated influenza vaccine.

The chain carries TRBV9 and TRBJ2-1; 9 bases are a match to TRBD2. V lost 0 bases and J lost 9; bases outside the gene matches: 7. From germline, CDR1 is SGDLS and CDR2 YYNGEE. The CDR3 has 15 amino acids. This CDR3 reads CASSVGSSGTSEQFF. In nucleotides, the CDR3 is TGTGCCAGCAGCGTAGGATCTAGCGGGACGTCTGAGCAGTTCTTC. The entire variable domain, with the rest obtained from reference TRBV9 and TRBJ2-1, is as follows: DSGVTQTPKHLITATGQRVTLRCSPRSGDLSVYWYQQSLDQGLQFLIQYYNGEERAKGNILERFSAQQFPDLHSELNLSSLELGDSALYFCASSVGSSGTSEQFFGPGTRLTVL.

The rearrangement links TRBV5-6 to TRBJ2-1, with D maybe TRBD2 (6 bases). Per the germline V gene, CDR1 is SGHDT and CDR2 is YYEEEE. V lost 4 bases and J 3 bases, leaving 20 bases between the germline ends. The CDR3 consists of 17 residues. This CDR3 reads CASSPRLGDSDYNEQFF. The CDR3 DNA follows: TGTGCCAGCAGCCCAAGGTTGGGGGACTCCGACTACAATGAGCAGTTCTTC.

This rearrangement joins TRBV5-1 to TRBJ2-3, with no clear D. From germline, CDR1 is SGHRS and CDR2 YFSETQ. Trimming removed 2 bases at V and 2 bases at J, with 9 bases between. The CDR3 is 14 residues long. DNA of the CDR3: TGCGCCAGCAGCTTAAAAGGCTACACAGATACGCAGTATTTT. Translated, it gives CASSLKGYTDTQYF.

This clonotype was seen a few times. The V and J genes are TRBV5-1 and TRBJ1-2; 10 bases map to TRBD1. Unmatched junction bases numbered 6, after V lost 0 bases and J lost 4 bases. In germline, CDR1 is SGHRS, CDR2 YFSETQ. The CDR3 is 16 residues long. DNA of the CDR3: TGCGCCAGCAGCTTGGATGACAGGGGGCACGGCTATGGCTACACCTTC. Its protein is CASSLDDRGHGYGYTF.

This clonotype came up a few times. The V and J genes are TRBV7-2 and TRBJ2-3, with D possibly TRBD1 on 6 matching bases. CDR3 length equals 15 residues. V shed 2 bases and J shed 2 bases, with 11 bases lying between them. Germline loops: CDR1 SGHTA, CDR2 FQGNSA. The CDR3 nucleotides read TGTGCCAGCAGCTTATTTGGACAGACCACAGATACGCAGTATTTT. This codes for CASSLFGQTTDTQYF.